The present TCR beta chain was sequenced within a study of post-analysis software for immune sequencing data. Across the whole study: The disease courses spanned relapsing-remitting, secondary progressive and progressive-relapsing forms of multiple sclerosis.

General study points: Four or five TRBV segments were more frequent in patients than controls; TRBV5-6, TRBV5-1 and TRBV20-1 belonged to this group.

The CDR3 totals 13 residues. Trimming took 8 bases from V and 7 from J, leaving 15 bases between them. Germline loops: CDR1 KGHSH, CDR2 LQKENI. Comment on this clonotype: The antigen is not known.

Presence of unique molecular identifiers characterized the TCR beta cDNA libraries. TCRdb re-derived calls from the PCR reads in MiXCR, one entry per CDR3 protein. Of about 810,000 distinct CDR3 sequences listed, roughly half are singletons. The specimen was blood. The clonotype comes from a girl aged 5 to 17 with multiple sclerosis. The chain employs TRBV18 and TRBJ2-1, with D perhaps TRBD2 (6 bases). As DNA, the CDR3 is TGTGCCAGCAGCCCCGGGACTTCTAATGAGCAGTTCTTC. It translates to CASSPGTSNEQFF.